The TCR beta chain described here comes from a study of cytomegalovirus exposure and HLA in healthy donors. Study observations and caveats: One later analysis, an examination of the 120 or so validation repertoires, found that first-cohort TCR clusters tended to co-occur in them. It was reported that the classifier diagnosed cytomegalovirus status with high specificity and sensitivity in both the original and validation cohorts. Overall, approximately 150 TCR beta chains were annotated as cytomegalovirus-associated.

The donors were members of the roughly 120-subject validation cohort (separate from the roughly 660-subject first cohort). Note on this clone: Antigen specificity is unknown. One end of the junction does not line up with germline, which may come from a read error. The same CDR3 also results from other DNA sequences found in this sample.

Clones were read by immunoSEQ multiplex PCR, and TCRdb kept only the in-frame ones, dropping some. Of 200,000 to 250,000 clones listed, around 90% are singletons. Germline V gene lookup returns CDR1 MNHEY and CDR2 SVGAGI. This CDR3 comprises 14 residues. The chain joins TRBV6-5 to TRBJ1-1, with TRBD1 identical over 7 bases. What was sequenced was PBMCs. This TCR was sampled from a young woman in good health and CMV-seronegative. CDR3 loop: CASSFTGVNTEAFF. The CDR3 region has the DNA TGTGCCAGCAGTTTTACAGGGGTGAACACTGAAGCCTTCTTT.